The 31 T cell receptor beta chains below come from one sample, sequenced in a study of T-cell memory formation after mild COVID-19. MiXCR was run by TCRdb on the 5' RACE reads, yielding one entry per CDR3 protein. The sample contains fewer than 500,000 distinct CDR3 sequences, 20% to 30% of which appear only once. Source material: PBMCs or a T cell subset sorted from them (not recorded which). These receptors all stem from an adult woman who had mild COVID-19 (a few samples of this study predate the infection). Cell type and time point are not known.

CDR3 nucleotide sequence: TGCGCCAGCAGCTTCACTAGCGGGAAGTCCTACGAGCAGTACTTC. It codes for CASSFTSGKSYEQYF. The rearrangement links TRBV5-1 to TRBJ2-7; 10 bases fit TRBD2. There are 15 residues in the CDR3. V was clipped by 2 bases and J by 1 base; unmatched bases: 3. CDR1 SGHRS and CDR2 YFSETQ come from the germline V gene. The full variable domain, completed using reference TRBV5-1 and TRBJ2-7, is KAGVTQTPRYLIKTRGQQVTLSCSPISGHRSVSWYQQTPGQGLQFLFEYFSETQRNKGNFPGRFSGRQFSNSRSEMNVSTLELGDSALYLCASSFTSGKSYEQYFGPGTRLTVT.

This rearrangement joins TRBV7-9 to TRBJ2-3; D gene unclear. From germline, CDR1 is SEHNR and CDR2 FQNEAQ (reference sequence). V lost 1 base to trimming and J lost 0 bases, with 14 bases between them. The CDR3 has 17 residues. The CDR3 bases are TGTGCCAGCAGCTTAGGGTTTGCGACGACTAGCACAGATACGCAGTATTTT. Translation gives CASSLGFATTSTDTQYF.

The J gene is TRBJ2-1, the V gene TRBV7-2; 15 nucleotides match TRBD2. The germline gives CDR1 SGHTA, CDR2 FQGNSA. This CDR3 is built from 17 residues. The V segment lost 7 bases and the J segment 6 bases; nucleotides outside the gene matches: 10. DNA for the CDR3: TGTGCCAGCATCCCTGGCCCGGGACTAGCGGGGGGCAATGAGCAGTTCTTC. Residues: CASIPGPGLAGGNEQFF. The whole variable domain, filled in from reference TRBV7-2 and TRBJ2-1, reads GAGVSQSPSNKVTEKGKDVELRCDPISGHTALYWYRQSLGQGLEFLIYFQGNSAPDKSGLPSDRFSAERTGGSVSTLTIQRTQQEDSAVYLCASIPGPGLAGGNEQFFGPGTRLTVL.

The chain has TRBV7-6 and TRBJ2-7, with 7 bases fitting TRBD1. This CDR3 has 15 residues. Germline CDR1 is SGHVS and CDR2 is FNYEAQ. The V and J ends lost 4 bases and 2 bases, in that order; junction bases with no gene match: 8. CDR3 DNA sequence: TGTGCCAGCAGCTCCTGGACGGACAGGACCTACGAGCAGTACTTC. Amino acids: CASSSWTDRTYEQYF.

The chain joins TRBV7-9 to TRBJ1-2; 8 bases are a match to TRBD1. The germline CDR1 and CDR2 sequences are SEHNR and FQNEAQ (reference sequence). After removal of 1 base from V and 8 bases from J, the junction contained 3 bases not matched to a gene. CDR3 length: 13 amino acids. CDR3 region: CASSLETGAGYTF. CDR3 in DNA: TGTGCCAGCAGCTTAGAGACAGGGGCCGGCTACACCTTC.

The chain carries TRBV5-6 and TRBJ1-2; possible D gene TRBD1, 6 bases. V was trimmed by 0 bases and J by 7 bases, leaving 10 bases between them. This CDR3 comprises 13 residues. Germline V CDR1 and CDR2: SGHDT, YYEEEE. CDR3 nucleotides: TGTGCCAGCAGCTTGGCAGGGGCGTCTGGCTACACCTTC. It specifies CASSLAGASGYTF.

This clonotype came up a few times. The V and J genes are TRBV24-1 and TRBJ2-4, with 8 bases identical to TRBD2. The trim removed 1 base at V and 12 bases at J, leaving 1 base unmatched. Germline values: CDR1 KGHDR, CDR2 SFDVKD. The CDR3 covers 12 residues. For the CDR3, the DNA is TGTGCCACCAGTGATTTTAGCGGGGCTCAGTACTTC. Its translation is CATSDFSGAQYF.

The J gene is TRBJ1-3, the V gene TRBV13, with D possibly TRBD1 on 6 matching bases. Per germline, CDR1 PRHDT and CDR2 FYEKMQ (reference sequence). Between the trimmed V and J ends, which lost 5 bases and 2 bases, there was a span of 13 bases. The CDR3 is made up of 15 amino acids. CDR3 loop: CASSPHEGAGNTIYF. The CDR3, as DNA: TGTGCCAGCAGCCCCCATGAGGGGGCTGGAAACACCATATATTTT. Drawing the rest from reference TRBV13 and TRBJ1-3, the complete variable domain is AAGVIQSPRHLIKEKRETATLKCYPIPRHDTVYWYQQGPGQDPQFLISFYEKMQSDKGSIPDRFSAQQFSDYHSELNMSSLELGDSALYFCASSPHEGAGNTIYFGEGSWLTVV.

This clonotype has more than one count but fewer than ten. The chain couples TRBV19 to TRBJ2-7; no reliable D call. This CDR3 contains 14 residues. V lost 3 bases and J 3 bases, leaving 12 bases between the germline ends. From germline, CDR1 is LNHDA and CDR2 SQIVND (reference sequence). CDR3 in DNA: TGTGCCAGTAGTATTCAACCAGGAGTCTACGAGCAGTACTTC. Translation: CASSIQPGVYEQYF.

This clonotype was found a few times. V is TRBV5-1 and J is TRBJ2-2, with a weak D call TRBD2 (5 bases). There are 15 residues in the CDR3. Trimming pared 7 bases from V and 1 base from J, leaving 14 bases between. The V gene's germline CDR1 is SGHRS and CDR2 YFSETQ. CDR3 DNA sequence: TGCGCCAGCGGAGGAGAGGCCGGGAACACCGGGGAGCTGTTTTTT. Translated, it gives CASGGEAGNTGELFF.

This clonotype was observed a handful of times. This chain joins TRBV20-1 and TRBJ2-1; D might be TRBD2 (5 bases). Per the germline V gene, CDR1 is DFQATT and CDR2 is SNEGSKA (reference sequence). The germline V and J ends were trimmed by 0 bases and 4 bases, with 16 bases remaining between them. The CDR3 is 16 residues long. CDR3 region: CSARDGRGRDYNEQFF. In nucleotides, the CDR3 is TGCAGTGCTAGAGATGGAAGAGGACGGGATTACAATGAGCAGTTCTTC.

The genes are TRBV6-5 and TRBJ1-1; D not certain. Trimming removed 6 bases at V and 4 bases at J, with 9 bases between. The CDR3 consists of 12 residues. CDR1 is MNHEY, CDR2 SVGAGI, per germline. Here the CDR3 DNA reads TGTGCCAGCAGCCGCCGCAGCACTGAAGCTTTCTTT. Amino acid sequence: CASSRRSTEAFF.

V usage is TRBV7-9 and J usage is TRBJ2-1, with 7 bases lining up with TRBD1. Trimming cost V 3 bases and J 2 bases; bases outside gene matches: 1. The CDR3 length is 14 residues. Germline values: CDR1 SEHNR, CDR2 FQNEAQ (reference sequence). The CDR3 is CASSFDRAYNEQFF. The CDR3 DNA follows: TGTGCCAGCAGCTTCGACAGGGCCTACAATGAGCAGTTCTTC.

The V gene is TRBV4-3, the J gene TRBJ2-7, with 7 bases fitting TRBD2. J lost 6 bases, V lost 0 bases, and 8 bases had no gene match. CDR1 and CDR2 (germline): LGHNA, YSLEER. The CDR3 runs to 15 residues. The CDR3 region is CASSQDEGGPSEQYF. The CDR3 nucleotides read TGCGCCAGCAGCCAAGATGAGGGAGGGCCATCCGAGCAGTACTTC.

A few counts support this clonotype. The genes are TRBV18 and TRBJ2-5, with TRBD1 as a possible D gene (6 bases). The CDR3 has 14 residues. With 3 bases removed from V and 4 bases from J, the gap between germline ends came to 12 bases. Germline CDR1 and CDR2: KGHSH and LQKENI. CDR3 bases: TGTGCCAGCTCACCGACAGGAGTTCTAGAGACCCAGTACTTC. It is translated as CASSPTGVLETQYF.

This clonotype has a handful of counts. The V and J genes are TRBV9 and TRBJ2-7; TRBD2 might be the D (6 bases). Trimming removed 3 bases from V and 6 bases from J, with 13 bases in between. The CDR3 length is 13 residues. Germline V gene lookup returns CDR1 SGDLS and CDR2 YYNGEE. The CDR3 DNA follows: TGTGCCAGCAGCGGGCGACTAGTAGGCGAGCAGTACTTC. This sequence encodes CASSGRLVGEQYF.

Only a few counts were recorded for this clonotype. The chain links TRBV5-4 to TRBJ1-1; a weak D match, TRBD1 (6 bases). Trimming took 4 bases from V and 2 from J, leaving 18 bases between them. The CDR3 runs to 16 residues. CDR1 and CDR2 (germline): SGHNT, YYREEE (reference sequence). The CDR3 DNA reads TGTGCCAGCAGCCTCTGGACAGTCGGGGGCAACACTGAAGCTTTCTTT. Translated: CASSLWTVGGNTEAFF.

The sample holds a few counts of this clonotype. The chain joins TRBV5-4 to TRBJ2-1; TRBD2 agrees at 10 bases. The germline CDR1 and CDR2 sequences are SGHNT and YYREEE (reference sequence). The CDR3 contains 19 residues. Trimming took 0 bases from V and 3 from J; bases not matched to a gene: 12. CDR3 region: CASSLVGTSVSAFYNEQFF. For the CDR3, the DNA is TGTGCCAGCAGCTTGGTCGGGACTAGCGTGTCGGCCTTCTACAATGAGCAGTTCTTC.

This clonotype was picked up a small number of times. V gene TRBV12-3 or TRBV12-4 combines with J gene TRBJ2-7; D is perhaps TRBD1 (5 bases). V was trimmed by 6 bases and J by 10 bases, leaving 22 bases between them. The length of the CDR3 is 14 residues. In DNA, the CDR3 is TGTGCCAGCAGCCCGGGCGACAGTCGCCTCTCCCAGTACTTC. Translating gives CASSPGDSRLSQYF.

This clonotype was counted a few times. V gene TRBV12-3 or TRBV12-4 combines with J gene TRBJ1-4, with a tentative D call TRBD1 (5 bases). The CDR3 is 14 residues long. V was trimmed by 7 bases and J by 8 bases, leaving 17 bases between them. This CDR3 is CASNTWHRNEKLFF. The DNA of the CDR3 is TGTGCCAGCAACACTTGGCACAGGAACGAAAAACTGTTTTTT.

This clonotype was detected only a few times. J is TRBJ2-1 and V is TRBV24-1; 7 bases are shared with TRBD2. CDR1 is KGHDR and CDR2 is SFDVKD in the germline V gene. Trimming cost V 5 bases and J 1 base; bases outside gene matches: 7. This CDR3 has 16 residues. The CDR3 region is CATSVARGGSYNEQFF. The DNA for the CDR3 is TGTGCCACCAGTGTGGCTAGGGGAGGGTCCTACAATGAGCAGTTCTTC.

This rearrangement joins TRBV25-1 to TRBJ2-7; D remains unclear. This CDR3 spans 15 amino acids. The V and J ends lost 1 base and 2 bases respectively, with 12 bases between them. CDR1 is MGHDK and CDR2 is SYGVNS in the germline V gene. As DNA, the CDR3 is TGTGCCAGCAGTGAATTAGAGAAAGGAGCCTACGAGCAGTACTTC. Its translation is CASSELEKGAYEQYF.

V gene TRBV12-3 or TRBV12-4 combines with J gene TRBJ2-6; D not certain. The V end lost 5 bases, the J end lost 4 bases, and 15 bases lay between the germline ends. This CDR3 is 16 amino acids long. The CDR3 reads CASSLPLGNGANVLTF. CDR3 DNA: TGTGCCAGCAGTCTCCCCTTGGGCAACGGGGCCAACGTCCTGACTTTC.

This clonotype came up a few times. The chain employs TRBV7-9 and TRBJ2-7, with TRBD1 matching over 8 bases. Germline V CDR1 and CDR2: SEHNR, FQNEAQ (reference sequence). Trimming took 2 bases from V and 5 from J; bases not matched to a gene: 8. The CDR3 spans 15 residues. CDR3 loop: CASSLTGQGSDEQYF. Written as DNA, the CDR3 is TGTGCCAGCAGCTTAACCGGACAGGGAAGCGACGAGCAGTACTTC.

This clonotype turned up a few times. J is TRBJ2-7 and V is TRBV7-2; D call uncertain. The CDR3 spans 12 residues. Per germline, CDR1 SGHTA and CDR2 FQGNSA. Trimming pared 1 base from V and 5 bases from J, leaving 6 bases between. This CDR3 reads CASSLVANEQYF. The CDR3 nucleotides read TGTGCCAGCAGCTTAGTTGCTAACGAGCAGTACTTC. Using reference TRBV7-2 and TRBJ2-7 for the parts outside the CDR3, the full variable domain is GAGVSQSPSNKVTEKGKDVELRCDPISGHTALYWYRQSLGQGLEFLIYFQGNSAPDKSGLPSDRFSAERTGGSVSTLTIQRTQQEDSAVYLCASSLVANEQYFGPGTRLTVT.

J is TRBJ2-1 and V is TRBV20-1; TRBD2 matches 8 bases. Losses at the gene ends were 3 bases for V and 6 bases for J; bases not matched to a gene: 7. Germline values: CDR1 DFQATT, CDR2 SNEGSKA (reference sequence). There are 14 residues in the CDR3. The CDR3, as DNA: TGCAGTGCTAGGAGAGCGGGGGCTCTCAATGAGCAGTTCTTC. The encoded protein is CSARRAGALNEQFF.

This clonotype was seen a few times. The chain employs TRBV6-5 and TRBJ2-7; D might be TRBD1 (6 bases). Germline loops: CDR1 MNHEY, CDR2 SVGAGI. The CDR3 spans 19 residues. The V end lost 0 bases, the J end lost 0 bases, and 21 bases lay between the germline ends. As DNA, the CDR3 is TGTGCCAGCAGTTACTCGCCCAATCCTACAGGGCCGATCTCCTACGAGCAGTACTTC. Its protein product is CASSYSPNPTGPISYEQYF.

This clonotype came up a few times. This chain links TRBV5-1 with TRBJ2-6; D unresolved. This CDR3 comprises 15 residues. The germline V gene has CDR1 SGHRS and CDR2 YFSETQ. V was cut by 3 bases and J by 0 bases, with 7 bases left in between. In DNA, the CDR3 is TGCGCCAGCAGCTCGACCCCCTCTGGGGCCAACGTCCTGACTTTC. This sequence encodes CASSSTPSGANVLTF. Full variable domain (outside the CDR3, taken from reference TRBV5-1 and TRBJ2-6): KAGVTQTPRYLIKTRGQQVTLSCSPISGHRSVSWYQQTPGQGLQFLFEYFSETQRNKGNFPGRFSGRQFSNSRSEMNVSTLELGDSALYLCASSSTPSGANVLTFGAGSRLTVL.

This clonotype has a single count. DNA for the CDR3: TGTGCCAGCAGTTCGGTCCTAAGGACTAGCGGGAAGAAAGAGACCCAGTACTTC. Translating it yields CASSSVLRTSGKKETQYF. The V and J genes are TRBV12-3 or TRBV12-4 and TRBJ2-5; 12 positions agree with TRBD2. This CDR3 has 18 residues. Trimming cost V 4 bases and J 3 bases; bases outside gene matches: 12.

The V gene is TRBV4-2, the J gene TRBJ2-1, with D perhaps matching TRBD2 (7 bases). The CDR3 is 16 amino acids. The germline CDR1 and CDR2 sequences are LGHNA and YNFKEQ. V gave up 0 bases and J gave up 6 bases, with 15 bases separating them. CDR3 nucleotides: TGTGCCAGCAGCCAAGATAGGACTAGGGGGTCCAATGAGCAGTTCTTC. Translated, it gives CASSQDRTRGSNEQFF.

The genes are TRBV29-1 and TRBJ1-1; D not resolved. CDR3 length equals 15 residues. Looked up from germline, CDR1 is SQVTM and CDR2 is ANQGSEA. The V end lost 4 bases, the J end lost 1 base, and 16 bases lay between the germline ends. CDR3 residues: CSVGRASGWNTEAFF. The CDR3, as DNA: TGCAGCGTTGGTCGGGCCTCCGGCTGGAACACTGAAGCTTTCTTT.